A selection of T cell receptor beta chains follows, all from one sample in a study of cytomegalovirus exposure and HLA in healthy donors. Sequenced by immunoSEQ multiplex PCR; TCRdb stores in-frame clones only, minus some. The data contain tens of thousands of clones, about four fifths of them singletons. The sample consisted of PBMCs. These receptors all stem from a man between 35 and 55 years old in good health and CMV-seronegative. Each CDR3 is given with its conserved first and last residue. D genes are given only for firm matches. Expanded clones get a size class; other rows say once, few or many, or leave the size out.

j_call v_call d_call clone_size cdr3_nt cdr3_aa
TRBJ1-1 TRBV27 . . TGTGCCAGCAGTTTTGGGGGGACGGTGAACACTGAAGCTTTCTTT CASSFGGTVNTEAFF
TRBJ2-1 TRBV7-6 TRBD2 . TGTGCCAGCAGCTTATGGCTAGCGGGGGGTAGCTCCTACAATGAGCAGTTCTTC CASSLWLAGGSSYNEQFF
TRBJ2-1 TRBV15 TRBD2 once TGTGCCACCAGCAGAGATGCTAGCGGGGGTTGGGAGCAGTTCTTC CATSRDASGGWEQFF
TRBJ1-5 TRBV7-2 . once TGTGCCAGCAGCGCCGACAGAATCCGACCCCAGCATTTT CASSADRIRPQHF
TRBJ1-3 TRBV7-9 TRBD1 . TGTGCCAGCAGCTTAATATTACAGGGGAGAAGTGGAAACACCATATATTTT CASSLILQGRSGNTIYF
TRBJ1-4 TRBV11-2 TRBD1 . TGTGCCAGCAGCCGATCCGGGACAGGGGGCGAAAAACTGTTTTTT CASSRSGTGGEKLFF
TRBJ1-2 TRBV5-5 TRBD1 . TGTGCCAGCAGCTTGAGTGGTTTAATGGGCGGGACAGCTAACTATGGCTACACCTTC CASSLSGLMGGTANYGYTF
TRBJ1-1 TRBV9 . . TGTGCCAGCAGCAAATACGACACCTTGAACACTGAAGCTTTCTTT CASSKYDTLNTEAFF
TRBJ1-2 TRBV5-4 . . TGTGCCAGCAGCTTGGAGTTGGGGATCTTAGGGAGCTATGGCTACACCTTC CASSLELGILGSYGYTF
TRBJ1-5 TRBV15 TRBD1 . TGTGCCACCCAGGACCGACAGGGACGATGGGATCGCAATCAGCCCCAGCATTTT CATQDRQGRWDRNQPQHF
TRBJ2-1 TRBV4-1 . . TGCGCCAGCAGTACACCACTAGGTGGTGAGCAGTTCTTC CASSTPLGGEQFF
TRBJ1-2 TRBV4-1 . once TGCGCCAGCAGCCAAGAAACAGTTGCTAACTATGGCTACACCTTC CASSQETVANYGYTF
TRBJ1-1 TRBV18 TRBD1 . TGTGCCAGCTCACTCAGGACAGGGAACACTGAAGCTTTCTTT CASSLRTGNTEAFF
TRBJ1-2 TRBV5-4 TRBD1 . TGTGCCAGCAGCTTGGGGGACAGTCGGTCTAACTATGGCTACACCTTC CASSLGDSRSNYGYTF
TRBJ2-7 TRBV19 . few TGTGCCAGTAGCATGGCCAGGGCCAACGAGCAGTACTTC CASSMARANEQYF
TRBJ2-2 TRBV9 TRBD2 . TGTGCCAGCAGCGTAGGCGGGGGGAACACCGGGGAGCTGTTTTTT CASSVGGGNTGELFF
TRBJ1-2 TRBV2 . few TGTGCCAGCGTTTTGCAGGGGCAGACAAACTATGGCTACACCTTC CASVLQGQTNYGYTF
TRBJ1-5 TRBV7-2 . . TGTGCCAGCAGCGCAGAGGTTAACGCCCAGCATTTT CASSAEVNAQHF
TRBJ2-5 TRBV5-6 . . TGTGCCAGCAGCTTGACCGGGGTTCAAGAGACCCAGTACTTC CASSLTGVQETQYF
TRBJ2-7 TRBV7-2 . . TGTGCCAGCAGCTCAACTTCCTACGAGCAGTACTTC CASSSTSYEQYF
TRBJ2-2 TRBV5-1 . . TGCGCCAGCAGCTTGGACGGGGTCGAGGAGGAGCTGTTTTTT CASSLDGVEEELFF
TRBJ1-1 TRBV25-1 TRBD1 . TGTGCCAGCAGGAAGACAGGGCTGAACACTGAAGCTTTCTTT CASRKTGLNTEAFF
TRBJ2-1 TRBV11-2 . . TGTGCCAGCAGCCTGAGACGCGGAAATGAGCAGTTCTTC CASSLRRGNEQFF
TRBJ2-3 TRBV28 . . TGTGCCAGCAGTCCGGGTTTGAGCACAGATACGCAGTATTTT CASSPGLSTDTQYF
TRBJ1-1 TRBV5-1 . . TGCGCCAGCAGCTCACGGGGAGGACTGGGGGACACTGAAGCTTTCTTT CASSSRGGLGDTEAFF
TRBJ1-5 TRBV7-2 TRBD1 . TGTGCCAGCAGCTTTGACTTAGGACAGGGGACCCAGCATTTT CASSFDLGQGTQHF
TRBJ2-7 TRBV6-6 TRBD1 . TGTGCCAGCAGTTACTCGGGACAGGGGAACTACGAGCAGTACTTC CASSYSGQGNYEQYF
TRBJ2-5 TRBV15 TRBD1 few TGTGCCACCAGCAGCAATAGGGGACAGGGGGAGACCCAGTACTTC CATSSNRGQGETQYF
TRBJ1-1 TRBV5-4 . . TGTGCCAGCAGCCCACCAGGAGGTGCCGTGAACACTGAAGCTTTCTTT CASSPPGGAVNTEAFF
TRBJ2-1 TRBV9 TRBD1 . TGTGCCAGCAGCGTAGAGGGACAGGTCAATGAGCAGTTCTTC CASSVEGQVNEQFF
TRBJ2-5 TRBV7-9 TRBD2 . TGTGCCAGCAGCTTTGGACTTGGACTAGCGGGGAGAGAGACCCAGTACTTC CASSFGLGLAGRETQYF
TRBJ1-2 TRBV19 TRBD1 . TGTGCCAGTAGACCGGGACAGAGTTGGGAATGCACCTTC CASRPGQSWECTF
TRBJ2-2 TRBV2 . . TGTGCCAGCAGCTCCGACAGTGGCACCGGGGAGCTGTTTTTT CASSSDSGTGELFF
TRBJ2-7 TRBV7-2 TRBD2 . TGTGCCAGCAGCTTAGCGAACCCCAATTTACGGACTAGCGGGGGGTACGAGCAGTACTTC CASSLANPNLRTSGGYEQYF
TRBJ2-6 TRBV7-9 . . TGTGCCGGGAGGCCCTCTGGGGCCAACGTCCTGACTTTC CAGRPSGANVLTF
TRBJ2-1 TRBV18 . . TGTGCCAGCTCACCACCATGGGGCGCCTACAATGAGCAGTTCTTC CASSPPWGAYNEQFF
TRBJ2-5 TRBV7-9 TRBD1 few TGTGCCAGCAGCTCCCCTGTGTATGGGGACAGGGACCAAGAGACCCAGTACTTC CASSSPVYGDRDQETQYF
TRBJ2-3 TRBV7-6 TRBD2 . TGTGCCAGCAGCTTAGACTTTGGACTAGCGGGGGGCACAGATACGCAGTATTTT CASSLDFGLAGGTDTQYF
TRBJ2-2 TRBV4-3 . . TGCGCCAGCAGCCAAGAAGGCGGTAGGACCGGGGAGCTGTTTTTT CASSQEGGRTGELFF
TRBJ2-1 TRBV5-4 . . TGTGCCAGCAGCTTGGATTTACAGGTTCTCAATGAGCAGTTCTTC CASSLDLQVLNEQFF
TRBJ2-1 TRBV7-8 TRBD2 . TGTGCCAGCAGCTCGGGACTAGCCGAGTTTACGGCTAATGAGCAGTTCTTC CASSSGLAEFTANEQFF
TRBJ1-6 TRBV5-1 . . TGCGCCAGCAGCTTGACAGGGATGGGCCGGTCACCCCTCCACTTT CASSLTGMGRSPLHF
TRBJ2-3 TRBV5-1 TRBD2 . TGCGCCAGCAGCGTATTAACTAGCGGGGGGACCACAGATACGCAGTATTTT CASSVLTSGGTTDTQYF
TRBJ2-1 TRBV20-1 . . TGCAGTGCTACCCAGAACAATGAGCAGTTCTTC CSATQNNEQFF
TRBJ2-7 TRBV9 TRBD2 . TGTGCCAGCAGCGTAGCTACGGGGGGCTACGAGCAGTACTTC CASSVATGGYEQYF
TRBJ2-1 TRBV19 TRBD2 . TGTGCCAGTAGTATACAACTAGCGGGGGTTGAGCAGTTCTTC CASSIQLAGVEQFF
TRBJ2-7 TRBV7-9 TRBD2 . TGTGCCAGCAGCCCGGGACTAGCTATATACGAGCAGTACTTC CASSPGLAIYEQYF
TRBJ1-5 TRBV18 . . TGTGCCAGCTCACCCACAGGGCGCAATCAGCCCCAGCATTTT CASSPTGRNQPQHF
TRBJ2-5 TRBV9 TRBD2 . TGTGCCAGCAGCCTAGCAGGCCAGCGGGGGACCCATGAGACCCAGTACTTC CASSLAGQRGTHETQYF
TRBJ2-3 TRBV6-1 . . TGTGCCGGAAGGGGGGGGCGTATGGGCACAGATACGCAGTATTTT CAGRGGRMGTDTQYF
TRBJ1-2 TRBV7-2 . . TGTGCCAGCAGCTATGAATCGGGTAACTATGGCTACACCTTC CASSYESGNYGYTF
TRBJ1-2 TRBV2 TRBD1 . TGTGCCAGCACTGCCGATAGGGGGCGAGCCTATGGCTACACCTTC CASTADRGRAYGYTF